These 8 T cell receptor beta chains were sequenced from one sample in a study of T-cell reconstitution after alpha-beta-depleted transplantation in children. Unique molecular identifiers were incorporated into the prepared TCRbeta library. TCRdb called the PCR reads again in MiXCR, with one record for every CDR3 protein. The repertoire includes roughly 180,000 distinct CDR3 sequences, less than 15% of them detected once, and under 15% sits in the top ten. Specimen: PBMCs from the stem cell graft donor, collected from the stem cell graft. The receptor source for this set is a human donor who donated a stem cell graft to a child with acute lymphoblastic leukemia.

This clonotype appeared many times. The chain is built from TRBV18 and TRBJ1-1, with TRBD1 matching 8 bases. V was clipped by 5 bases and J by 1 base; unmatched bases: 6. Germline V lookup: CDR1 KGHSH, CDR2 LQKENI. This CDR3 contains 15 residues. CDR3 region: CASSAGGTGNTEAFF. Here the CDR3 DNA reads TGTGCCAGCTCAGCAGGTGGGACAGGGAACACTGAAGCTTTCTTT.

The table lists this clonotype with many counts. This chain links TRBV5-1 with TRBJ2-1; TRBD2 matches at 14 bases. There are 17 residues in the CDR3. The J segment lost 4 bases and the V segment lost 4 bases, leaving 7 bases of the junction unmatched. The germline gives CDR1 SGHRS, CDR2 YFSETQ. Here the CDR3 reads CASSPGLAGVYYNEQFF. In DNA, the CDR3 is TGCGCCAGCAGCCCGGGACTAGCGGGAGTATATTACAATGAGCAGTTCTTC.

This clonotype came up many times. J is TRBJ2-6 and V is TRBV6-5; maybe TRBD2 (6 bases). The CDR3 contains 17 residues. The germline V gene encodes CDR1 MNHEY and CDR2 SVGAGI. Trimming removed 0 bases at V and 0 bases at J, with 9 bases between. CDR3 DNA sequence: TGTGCCAGCAGTTACTCGGGGAGGAACTCTGGGGCCAACGTCCTGACTTTC. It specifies CASSYSGRNSGANVLTF.

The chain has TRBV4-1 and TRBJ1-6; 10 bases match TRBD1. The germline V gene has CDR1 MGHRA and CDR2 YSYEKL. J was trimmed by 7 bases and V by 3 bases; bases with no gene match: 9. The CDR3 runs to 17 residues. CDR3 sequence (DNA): TGCGCCAGCAGCCACGCCGGGGACAGGGGTAGGAATTCACCCCTCCACTTT. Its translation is CASSHAGDRGRNSPLHF.

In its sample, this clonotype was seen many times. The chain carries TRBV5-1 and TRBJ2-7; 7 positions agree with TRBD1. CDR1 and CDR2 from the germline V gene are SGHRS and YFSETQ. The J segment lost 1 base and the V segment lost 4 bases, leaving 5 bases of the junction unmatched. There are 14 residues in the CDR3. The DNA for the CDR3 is TGCGCCAGCAGCGTAAGACAGGGATCCTACGAGCAGTACTTC. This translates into CASSVRQGSYEQYF.

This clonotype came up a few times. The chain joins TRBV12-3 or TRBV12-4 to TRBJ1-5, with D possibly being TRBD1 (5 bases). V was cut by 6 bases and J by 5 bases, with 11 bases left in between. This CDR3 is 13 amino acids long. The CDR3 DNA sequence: TGTGCCAGCAGCCTCAGGGTCTATCAGCCCCAGCATTTT. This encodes CASSLRVYQPQHF.

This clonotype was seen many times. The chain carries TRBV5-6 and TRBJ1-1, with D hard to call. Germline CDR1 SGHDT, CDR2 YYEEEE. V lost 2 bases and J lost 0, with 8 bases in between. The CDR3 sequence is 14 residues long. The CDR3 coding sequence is TGTGCCAGCAGCTTAGCCACCGTGAACACTGAAGCTTTCTTT. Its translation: CASSLATVNTEAFF.

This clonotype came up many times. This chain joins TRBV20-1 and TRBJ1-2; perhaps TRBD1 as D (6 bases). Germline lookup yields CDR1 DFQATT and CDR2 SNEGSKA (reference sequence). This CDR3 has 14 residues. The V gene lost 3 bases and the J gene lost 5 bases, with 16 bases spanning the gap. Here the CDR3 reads CSARGGLTAYGYTF. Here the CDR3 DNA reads TGCAGTGCTAGGGGGGGCTTGACAGCTTATGGCTACACCTTC.